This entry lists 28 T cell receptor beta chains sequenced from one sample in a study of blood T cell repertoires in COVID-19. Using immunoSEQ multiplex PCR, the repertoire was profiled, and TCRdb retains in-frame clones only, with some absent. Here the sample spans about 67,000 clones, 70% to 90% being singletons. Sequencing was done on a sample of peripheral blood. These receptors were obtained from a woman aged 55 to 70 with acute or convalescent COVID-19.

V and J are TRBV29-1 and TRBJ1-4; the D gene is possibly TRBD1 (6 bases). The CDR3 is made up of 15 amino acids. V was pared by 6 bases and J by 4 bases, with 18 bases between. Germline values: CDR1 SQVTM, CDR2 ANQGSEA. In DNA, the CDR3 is TGCAGCGTAGCTAAAGGGGGACCGATTAATGAAAAACTGTTTTTT. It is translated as CSVAKGGPINEKLFF. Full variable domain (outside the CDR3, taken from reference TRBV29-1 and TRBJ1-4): SAVISQKPSRDICQRGTSLTIQCQVDSQVTMMFWYRQQPGQSLTLIATANQGSEATYESGFVIDKFPISRPNLTFSTLTVSNMSPEDSSIYLCSVAKGGPINEKLFFGSGTQLSVL.

CDR3 bases: TGCGCCAGCAGTCGGTCCGGGGAAACAGATACGCAGTATTTT. Residues: CASSRSGETDTQYF. V gene TRBV5-1 combines with J gene TRBJ2-3; D may be TRBD2 (5 bases). Trimming took 5 bases from V and 3 from J, leaving 13 bases between them. Germline loops: CDR1 SGHRS, CDR2 YFSETQ. This CDR3 region has 14 residues.

In DNA, the CDR3 is TGCGCCAGCAGAAGGGAGGGACAGAACACTGAAGCTTTCTTT. Its translation: CASRREGQNTEAFF. V gene TRBV5-1 combines with J gene TRBJ1-1, with D possibly matching TRBD1 (6 bases). CDR1 SGHRS and CDR2 YFSETQ come from the germline V gene. There are 14 residues in the CDR3. Trimming removed 5 bases from V and 1 base from J, with 12 bases in between.

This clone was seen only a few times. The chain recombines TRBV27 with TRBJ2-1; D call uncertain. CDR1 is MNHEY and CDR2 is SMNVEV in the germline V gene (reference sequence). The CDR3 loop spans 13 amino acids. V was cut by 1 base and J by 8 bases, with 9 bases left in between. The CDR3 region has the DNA TGTGCCAGCAGTTTATACCGGGTTCATGAGCAGTTCTTC. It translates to CASSLYRVHEQFF.

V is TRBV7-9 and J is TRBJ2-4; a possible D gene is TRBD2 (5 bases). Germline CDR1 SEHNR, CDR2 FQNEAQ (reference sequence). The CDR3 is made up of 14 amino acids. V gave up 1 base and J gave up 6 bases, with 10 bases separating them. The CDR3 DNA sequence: TGTGCCAGCAGCTTAGGGGGAGCCTTAAACATTCAGTACTTC. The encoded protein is CASSLGGALNIQYF.

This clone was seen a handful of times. CDR3 coding DNA: TGTGCCACCGACCGGACACCAAACACTGAAGCTTTCTTT. Encoded protein: CATDRTPNTEAFF. The chain links TRBV2 to TRBJ1-1, with D maybe TRBD1 (5 bases). The germline V gene has CDR1 SNHLY and CDR2 FYNNEI. V was shortened by 10 bases and J by 2 bases, with 14 bases between the two germline ends. The CDR3 covers 13 residues.

CDR3 residues: CAGTTGSNYGYTF. For the CDR3, the DNA is TGTGCCGGAACGACAGGTTCTAACTATGGCTACACCTTC. The J gene is TRBJ1-2, the V gene TRBV28; maybe TRBD1 (6 bases). The CDR3 spans 13 residues. From germline, CDR1 is MDHEN and CDR2 SYDVKM. Between the trimmed V and J ends, which lost 11 bases and 0 bases, there was a span of 13 bases.

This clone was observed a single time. The CDR3 DNA is TGCGCCAGCAGCCAAGACAGCGCTACATTGGGCTCCTATAATTCACCCCTCCACTTT. This encodes CASSQDSATLGSYNSPLHF. The chain is built from TRBV4-1 and TRBJ1-6; D unclear. V lost 0 bases and J 0 bases, leaving 15 bases between the germline ends. The CDR3 runs to 19 residues. Germline assignment: CDR1 MGHRA and CDR2 YSYEKL.

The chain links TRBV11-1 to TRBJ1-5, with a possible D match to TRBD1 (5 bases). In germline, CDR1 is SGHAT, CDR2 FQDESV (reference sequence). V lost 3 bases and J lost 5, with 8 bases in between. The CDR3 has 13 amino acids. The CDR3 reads CASSLDTYQPQHF. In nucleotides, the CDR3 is TGTGCCAGCAGCTTGGACACTTATCAGCCCCAGCATTTT.

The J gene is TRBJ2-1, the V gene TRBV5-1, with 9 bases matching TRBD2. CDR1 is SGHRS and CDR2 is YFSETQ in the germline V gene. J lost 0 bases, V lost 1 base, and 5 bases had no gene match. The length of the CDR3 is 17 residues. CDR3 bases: TGCGCCAGCAGCTTGAGGACTAGCGCGAGCTCCTACAATGAGCAGTTCTTC. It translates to CASSLRTSASSYNEQFF.

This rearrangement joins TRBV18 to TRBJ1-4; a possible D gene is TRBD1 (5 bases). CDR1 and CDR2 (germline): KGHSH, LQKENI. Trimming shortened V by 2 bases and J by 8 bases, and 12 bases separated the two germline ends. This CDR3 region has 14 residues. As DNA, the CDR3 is TGTGCCAGCTCACCAGAGGACAATTACGAAAAACTGTTTTTT. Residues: CASSPEDNYEKLFF.

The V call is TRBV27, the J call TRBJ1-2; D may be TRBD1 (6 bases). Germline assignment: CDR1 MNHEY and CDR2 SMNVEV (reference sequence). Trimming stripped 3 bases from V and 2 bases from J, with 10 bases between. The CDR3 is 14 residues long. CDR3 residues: CASSFGQGNYGYTF. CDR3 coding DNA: TGTGCCAGCAGTTTTGGGCAGGGGAACTATGGCTACACCTTC.

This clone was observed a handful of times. The CDR3: CASSFRVSEKEKLFF. The DNA of the CDR3 is TGCGCCAGCAGCTTCCGGGTCTCGGAAAAAGAAAAACTGTTTTTT. The rearrangement joins TRBV5-1 to TRBJ1-4; D remains unclear. Trimming left V 2 bases short and J 8 bases short, with 16 bases between. This CDR3 comprises 15 residues. Germline-derived CDR1 and CDR2 are SGHRS and YFSETQ.

CDR3 in DNA: TGCGCCAGCAGCTTGGCCGGTAGGCGGATGAACACTGAAGCTTTCTTT. Its translation is CASSLAGRRMNTEAFF. The chain uses TRBV5-1 and TRBJ1-1; D not certain. Germline-derived CDR1 and CDR2 are SGHRS and YFSETQ. The CDR3 has 16 amino acids. Deletions cut 0 bases from V and 0 bases from J, with 12 bases between.

The CDR3 here is CASSPLPPEEYEQYV. The DNA for the CDR3 is TGTGCCAGCAGTCCACTTCCCCCCGAAGAGTACGAGCAGTACGTC. The J gene is TRBJ2-7, the V gene TRBV27; unclear D gene. CDR3 length equals 15 residues. The V gene's germline CDR1 is MNHEY and CDR2 SMNVEV (reference sequence). Trimming took 5 bases from V and 4 from J, leaving 18 bases between them.

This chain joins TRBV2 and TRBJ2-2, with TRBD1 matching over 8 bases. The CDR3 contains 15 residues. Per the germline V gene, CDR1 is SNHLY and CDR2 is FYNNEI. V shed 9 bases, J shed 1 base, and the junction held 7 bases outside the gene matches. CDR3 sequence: CARRTGTGNTGELFF. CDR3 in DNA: TGTGCCAGGAGGACCGGGACAGGGAACACCGGGGAGCTGTTTTTT.

CDR3 coding DNA: TGTGCCAGCAGTTTAAGGGGTGATACGCAGTATTTT. This translates into CASSLRGDTQYF. The chain joins TRBV27 to TRBJ2-3, with a weak D call TRBD1 (5 bases). This CDR3 comprises 12 residues. Germline CDR1 MNHEY, CDR2 SMNVEV (reference sequence). Trimming left V 2 bases short and J 6 bases short, with 6 bases between.

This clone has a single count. CDR3 protein: CASSVGGAVSYEQYV. The CDR3 region has the DNA TGTGCCAGCAGTGTTGGGGGGGCAGTCTCCTACGAGCAGTACGTC. The chain has TRBV28 and TRBJ2-7; TRBD2 might be the D (7 bases). Between the trimmed V and J ends, which lost 5 bases and 0 bases, there was a span of 14 bases. The CDR3 contains 15 residues. The V gene's germline CDR1 is MDHEN and CDR2 SYDVKM.

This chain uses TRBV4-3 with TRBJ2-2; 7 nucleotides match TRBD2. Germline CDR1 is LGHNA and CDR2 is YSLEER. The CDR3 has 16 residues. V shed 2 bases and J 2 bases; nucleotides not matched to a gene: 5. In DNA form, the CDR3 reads TGCGCCAGCAGCCAAACCAGCGGGATTAACACCGGGGAGCTGTTTTTT. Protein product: CASSQTSGINTGELFF.

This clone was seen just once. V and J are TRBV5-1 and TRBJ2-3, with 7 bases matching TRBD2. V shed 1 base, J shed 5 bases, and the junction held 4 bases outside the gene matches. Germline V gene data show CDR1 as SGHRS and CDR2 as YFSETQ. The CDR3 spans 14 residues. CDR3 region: CASSLSSGRDTQYF. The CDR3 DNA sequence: TGCGCCAGCAGCTTGAGTAGCGGGCGAGATACGCAGTATTTT.

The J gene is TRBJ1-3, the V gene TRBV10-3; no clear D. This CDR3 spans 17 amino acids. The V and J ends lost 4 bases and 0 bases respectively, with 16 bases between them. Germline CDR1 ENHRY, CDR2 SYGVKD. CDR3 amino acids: CAISGGQRPYSGNTIYF. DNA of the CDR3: TGTGCCATCAGTGGAGGTCAGCGTCCGTACTCTGGAAACACCATATATTTT.

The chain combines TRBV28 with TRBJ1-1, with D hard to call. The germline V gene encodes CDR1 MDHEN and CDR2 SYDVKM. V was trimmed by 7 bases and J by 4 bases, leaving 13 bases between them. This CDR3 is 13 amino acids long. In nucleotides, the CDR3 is TGTGCCAGCACCCTCGGGGTGGTCACTGAAGCTTTCTTT. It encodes CASTLGVVTEAFF.

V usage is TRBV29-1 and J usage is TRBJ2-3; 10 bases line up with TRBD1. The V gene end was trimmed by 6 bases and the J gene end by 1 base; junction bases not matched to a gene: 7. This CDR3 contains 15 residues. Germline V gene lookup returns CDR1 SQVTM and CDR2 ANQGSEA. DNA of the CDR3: TGCAGCGTGAAGACCGGGACAGGGGGCACAGATACGCAGTATTTT. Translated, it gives CSVKTGTGGTDTQYF.

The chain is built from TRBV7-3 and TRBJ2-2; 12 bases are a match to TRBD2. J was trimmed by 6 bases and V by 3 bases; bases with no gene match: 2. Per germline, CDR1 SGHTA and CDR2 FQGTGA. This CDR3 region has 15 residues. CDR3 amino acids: CASSLRLAGAGELFF. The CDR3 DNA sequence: TGTGCCAGCAGCTTGAGACTAGCGGGAGCCGGGGAGCTGTTTTTT. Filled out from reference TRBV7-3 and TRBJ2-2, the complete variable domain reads GAGVSQTPSNKVTEKGKYVELRCDPISGHTALYWYRQSLGQGPEFLIYFQGTGAADDSGLPNDRFFAVRPEGSVSTLKIQRTERGDSAVYLCASSLRLAGAGELFFGEGSRLTVL.

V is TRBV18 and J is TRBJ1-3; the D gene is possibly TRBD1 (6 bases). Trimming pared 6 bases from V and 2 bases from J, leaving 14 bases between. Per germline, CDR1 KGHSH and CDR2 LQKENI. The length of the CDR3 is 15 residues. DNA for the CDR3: TGTGCCAGCTCGCCCACAGGGTTCCCTGGAAACACCATATATTTT. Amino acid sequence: CASSPTGFPGNTIYF.

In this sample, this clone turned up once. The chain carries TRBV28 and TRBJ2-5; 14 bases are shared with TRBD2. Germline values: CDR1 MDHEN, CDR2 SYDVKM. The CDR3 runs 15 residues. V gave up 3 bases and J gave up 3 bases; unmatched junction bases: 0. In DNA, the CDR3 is TGTGCCAGCAGTTTGGGACTAGCGGGGGAAGAGACCCAGTACTTC. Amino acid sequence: CASSLGLAGEETQYF.

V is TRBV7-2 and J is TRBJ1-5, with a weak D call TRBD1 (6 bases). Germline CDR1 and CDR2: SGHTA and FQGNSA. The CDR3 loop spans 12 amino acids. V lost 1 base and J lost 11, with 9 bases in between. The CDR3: CASSLGAGAQHF. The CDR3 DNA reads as TGTGCCAGCAGCTTAGGAGCAGGGGCCCAGCATTTT.

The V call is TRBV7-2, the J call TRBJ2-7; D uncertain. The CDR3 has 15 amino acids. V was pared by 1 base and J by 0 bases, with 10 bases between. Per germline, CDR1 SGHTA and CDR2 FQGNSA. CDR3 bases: TGTGCCAGCAGCTTAGGGCAGGTGAGCTCCTACGAGCAGTACGTC. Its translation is CASSLGQVSSYEQYV.